The 20 T cell receptor beta chains below were found in one sample sequenced in a study of memory CD4+ T cells and cytomegalovirus serostatus. Single viable CD3+CD4+CD8-CD45RO+ cells were sorted as the memory CD4+ T cells. Produced via immunoSEQ multiplex PCR; TCRdb's table is partial and in-frame only. The sample consists of roughly 45,000 clones, around 78% of them appearing once. Material: memory CD4+ T cells from blood. All receptors come from an adult in good health and CMV-seronegative.

The rearrangement uses TRBV18 and TRBJ1-1, with D unresolved. The V and J ends lost 3 bases and 2 bases respectively, with 7 bases between them. Germline CDR1 KGHSH, CDR2 LQKENI. The CDR3 is 13 amino acids. The chain's CDR3 is CASSPGSNTEAFF. Here the CDR3 DNA reads TGTGCCAGCTCACCGGGATCAAACACTGAAGCTTTCTTT.

V usage is TRBV7-9 and J usage is TRBJ2-5; D call uncertain. V lost 5 bases and J 5 bases, leaving 6 bases between the germline ends. Germline values: CDR1 SEHNR, CDR2 FQNEAQ (reference sequence). The length of the CDR3 is 11 residues. CDR3 protein: CASSPQETQYF. CDR3 nucleotides: TGTGCCAGCAGCCCCCAGGAGACCCAGTACTTC. Drawing the rest from reference TRBV7-9 and TRBJ2-5, the complete variable domain is DTGVSQNPRHKITKRGQNVTFRCDPISEHNRLYWYRQTLGQGPEFLTYFQNEAQLEKSRLLSDRFSAERPKGSFSTLEIQRTEQGDSAMYLCASSPQETQYFGPGTRLLVL.

The genes are TRBV5-4 and TRBJ2-5; no reliable D call. CDR1 SGHNT and CDR2 YYREEE come from the germline V gene (reference sequence). V lost 0 bases, J lost 5 bases, and 8 bases lay in between. The CDR3 runs to 13 residues. Written as DNA, the CDR3 is TGTGCCAGCAGCTTGGCTCTCACGGAGACCCAGTACTTC. Protein: CASSLALTETQYF.

The chain combines TRBV4-1 with TRBJ2-7; 8 nucleotides align to TRBD1. The germline CDR1 and CDR2 sequences are MGHRA and YSYEKL. Germline trimming cut 3 bases from V and 0 bases from J; bases unmatched to any gene: 4. The CDR3 totals 15 residues. The CDR3 region has the DNA TGCGCCAGCAGCCAGCCGACAGGGGTCTCCTACGAGCAGTACTTC. Amino acids: CASSQPTGVSYEQYF.

This clone showed up just a few times. This chain links TRBV6-5 with TRBJ1-6, with 9 positions matching TRBD1. Looked up from germline, CDR1 is MNHEY and CDR2 is SVGAGI. The CDR3 runs to 14 residues. V dropped 6 bases and J dropped 4; count of bases not matched to a gene: 1. CDR3 region: CASRGQGYNSPLHF. CDR3 DNA sequence: TGTGCCAGCAGGGGACAGGGATATAATTCACCCCTCCACTTT.

V and J are TRBV11-1 and TRBJ2-7, with no clear D. Germline V gene data show CDR1 as SGHAT and CDR2 as FQDESV (reference sequence). Deletions cut 3 bases from V and 0 bases from J, with 9 bases between. This CDR3 is built from 14 residues. CDR3 amino acids: CASSLGVTSYEQYF. CDR3 nucleotides: TGTGCCAGCAGCTTGGGCGTGACCTCCTACGAGCAGTACTTC.

The DNA of the CDR3 is TGTGCCAGCAGTGACAGGGCAGGGAACACTGAAGCTTTCTTT. Translated: CASSDRAGNTEAFF. The gene calls are TRBV6-1 and TRBJ1-1; D perhaps matches TRBD1 (5 bases). The V gene lost 3 bases and the J gene lost 1 base, with 9 bases spanning the gap. The CDR3 has 14 amino acids. CDR1 and CDR2 from the germline V gene are MNHNS and SASEGT.

This clone was counted a few times. The chain joins TRBV7-9 to TRBJ1-5, with D tentatively TRBD1 (5 bases). Deletions cut 5 bases from V and 7 bases from J, with 9 bases between. The germline V gene encodes CDR1 SEHNR and CDR2 FQNEAQ (reference sequence). This CDR3 is built from 12 residues. CDR3 sequence: CASSVGEQPQHF. The CDR3 DNA sequence: TGTGCCAGCAGCGTAGGGGAGCAGCCCCAGCATTTT.

V and J are TRBV14 and TRBJ1-1; D is unclear. In germline, CDR1 is SGHDN, CDR2 FVKESK. The germline V and J ends were trimmed by 5 bases and 5 bases, with 12 bases remaining between them. CDR3 length: 13 amino acids. In nucleotides, the CDR3 is TGTGCCAGCAGCTTACTCACGGGGACTGAAGCTTTCTTT. Translation gives CASSLLTGTEAFF.

This clone was observed a few times. The V call is TRBV12-5, the J call TRBJ1-5; D uncertain. V lost 6 bases, J lost 3 bases, and 9 bases lay in between. The CDR3 loop spans 13 amino acids. Germline loops: CDR1 LGHNT, CDR2 FRNRAP. This CDR3 is CASGSYFNQPQHF. The CDR3 DNA is TGTGCTAGTGGCTCCTATTTCAATCAGCCCCAGCATTTT.

The rearrangement links TRBV18 to TRBJ1-2; 7 positions agree with TRBD1. The V segment lost 3 bases and the J segment 3 bases; nucleotides outside the gene matches: 10. The CDR3 has 16 residues. Germline loops: CDR1 KGHSH, CDR2 LQKENI. The DNA for the CDR3 is TGTGCCAGCTCACCGGGGCTCGGCCAGGGGGACTATGGCTACACCTTC. Its translation: CASSPGLGQGDYGYTF.

This clone came up once. The J gene is TRBJ1-5, the V gene TRBV7-3, with D perhaps matching TRBD1 (6 bases). The CDR3 has 13 amino acids. Trimming removed 4 bases at V and 2 bases at J, with 6 bases between. The V gene's germline CDR1 is SGHTA and CDR2 FQGTGA. In DNA form, the CDR3 reads TGTGCCAGCAGCTCAGGGGGCAATCAGCCCCAGCATTTT. Protein: CASSSGGNQPQHF.

This clone was counted a few times. Other DNA sequences from this sample encode an identical CDR3 as well. J is TRBJ1-2 and V is TRBV18, with 7 bases identical to TRBD1. Germline V gene data show CDR1 as KGHSH and CDR2 as LQKENI. This CDR3 comprises 13 residues. J lost 3 bases, V lost 3 bases, and 1 base had no gene match. The CDR3 DNA reads TGTGCCAGCTCACCCGACAGGGACTATGGCTACACCTTC. Translating it yields CASSPDRDYGYTF.

This clone turned up a few times. The gene calls are TRBV2 and TRBJ1-5, with D possibly matching TRBD1 (5 bases). The CDR3 runs 15 residues. V was pared by 4 bases and J by 2 bases, with 12 bases between. Germline values: CDR1 SNHLY, CDR2 FYNNEI. CDR3 region: CASSVGGVGNQPQHF. DNA for the CDR3: TGTGCCAGCAGTGTAGGAGGGGTAGGCAATCAGCCCCAGCATTTT.

This CDR3 reads CATSTSLSGSEQYF. CDR3 in DNA: TGTGCCACCAGCACCAGTCTGAGCGGGAGCGAGCAGTACTTC. The rearrangement joins TRBV15 to TRBJ2-7; TRBD2 agrees at 8 bases. The CDR3 has 14 residues. Germline-derived CDR1 and CDR2 are LNHNV and YYDKDF (reference sequence). V trimming: 4 bases; J trimming: 6 bases; junction bases outside the gene matches: 8.

V gene TRBV5-4 combines with J gene TRBJ2-3, with TRBD2 identical over 9 bases. This CDR3 has 14 residues. V lost 4 bases to trimming and J lost 2 bases; unmatched junction nucleotides: 2. The germline V gene encodes CDR1 SGHNT and CDR2 YYREEE (reference sequence). The CDR3 region has the DNA TGTGCCAGCAGCCGCGGGGGGGACACAGATACGCAGTATTTT. Its protein product is CASSRGGDTDTQYF.

This clone occurred a few times. This chain uses TRBV29-1 with TRBJ2-1; D gene uncertain. Germline lookup yields CDR1 SQVTM and CDR2 ANQGSEA. V gave up 5 bases and J gave up 5 bases, with 13 bases separating them. The CDR3 covers 13 residues. The CDR3 loop reads CSVPGHFNNEQFF. The DNA of the CDR3 is TGCAGCGTTCCTGGGCACTTTAACAATGAGCAGTTCTTC.

This chain connects TRBV7-9 to TRBJ2-7; D tentatively fits TRBD1 or TRBD2 (6 bases each). CDR3 length: 14 residues. The ends were cut back, 1 base at V and 6 bases at J, with 13 bases in the middle. Germline CDR1 and CDR2: SEHNR and FQNEAQ (reference sequence). Here the CDR3 reads CASSLVGGLGEQYF. The CDR3 region has the DNA TGTGCCAGCAGCTTAGTGGGGGGCTTAGGCGAGCAGTACTTC.

The rearrangement joins TRBV7-3 to TRBJ1-1; no clear D. The V gene lost 3 bases and the J gene lost 0 bases, with 5 bases spanning the gap. The CDR3 is 13 residues long. Per germline, CDR1 SGHTA and CDR2 FQGTGA. The CDR3 nucleotides read TGTGCCAGCAGCTTCGACATGAACACTGAAGCTTTCTTT. Its protein is CASSFDMNTEAFF. Filled out from reference TRBV7-3 and TRBJ1-1, the complete variable domain reads GAGVSQTPSNKVTEKGKYVELRCDPISGHTALYWYRQSLGQGPEFLIYFQGTGAADDSGLPNDRFFAVRPEGSVSTLKIQRTERGDSAVYLCASSFDMNTEAFFGQGTRLTVV.

The chain uses TRBV5-6 and TRBJ2-7, with 9 bases lining up with TRBD1. In germline, CDR1 is SGHDT, CDR2 YYEEEE. V trimming: 4 bases; J trimming: 1 base; junction bases outside the gene matches: 3. The CDR3 is made up of 14 amino acids. The CDR3 coding sequence is TGTGCCAGCAGCGGGACAGGGCCTTCCTACGAGCAGTACTTC. Its translation: CASSGTGPSYEQYF. Filled out from reference TRBV5-6 and TRBJ2-7, the complete variable domain reads DAGVTQSPTHLIKTRGQQVTLRCSPKSGHDTVSWYQQALGQGPQFIFQYYEEEERQRGNFPDRFSGHQFPNYSSELNVNALLLGDSALYLCASSGTGPSYEQYFGPGTRLTVT.